The source of this T cell receptor beta chain is a study of T cell clones after liver transplantation. Turning to the study itself: Post-transplant blood was tracked for graft-donor-reactive T cell clones identified in a pre-transplant mixed lymphocyte reaction.

The data were produced by immunoSEQ multiplex PCR, yet TCRdb's version contains in-frame clones alone and is incomplete. The repertoire has tens of thousands of clones, 75% to 85% of them found once; the top ten carry approximately 0.79%. In germline, CDR1 is SGHDT, CDR2 YYEEEE. This CDR3 comprises 13 residues. Trimming pared 4 bases from V and 5 bases from J, leaving 12 bases between. The receptor was isolated from a human patient who received a liver transplant. The T cells may come from the graft donor. The sample consisted of CD4+ T cells from blood, taken 12 months after liver transplant. The chain has TRBV5-6 and TRBJ1-1; D is ambiguous. Here the CDR3 DNA reads TGTGCCAGCAGCCATACCGACCAGACTGAAGCTTTCTTT. Its translation is CASSHTDQTEAFF.